Below, one T cell receptor beta chain is given with its context. The antigen is not known. CDR1 and CDR2 from the germline V gene are MNHEY and SVGEGT. V gave up 6 bases and J gave up 9 bases, with 21 bases separating them. This CDR3 is built from 15 residues. The entry originates in a study of CD8 T cells in ankylosing spondylitis. Making use of molecular barcodes, quantitative 5'-RACE generated TCR beta libraries. TCRdb passed the 5' RACE reads through MiXCR, listing each CDR3 protein once. The sample has approximately 290,000 distinct CDR3 sequences, more than 20% seen once. Study results and limitations: The clones that were linked to disease were reported to be significantly enriched in matched synovial fluid samples from ankylosing spondylitis patients.

This rearrangement joins TRBV6-2 or TRBV6-3 to TRBJ2-1; D may be TRBD2 (8 bases). Sequenced material: blood, either unsorted or a sorted T cell fraction (not recorded which). This sequence was found in a female donor with ankylosing spondylitis or in good health (not recorded which). CDR3 residues: CASSRMGGRTGEQFF. Written as DNA, the CDR3 is TGTGCCAGCAGCAGAATGGGCGGGAGGACAGGTGAGCAGTTCTTC.